This record looks at one TCR beta chain sequence and its context. Its antigen is not identified. Other DNA sequences in this sample translate to the same CDR3. This entry comes from a study of vaccination effects on CD4 cells after COVID-19. The overall study: Of the BNT162b2 and mRNA-1273 vaccines, participants received two doses of one or the other. With around 10 ug/ml peptides and 9 to 10 IU/ml IL-2, a few million PBMC per well were cultured.

Following an approximately ten-day culture, CD4+ T cells were purified. Infection with SARS-CoV-2 occurred in the person between March and December 2020, and PCR confirmed it. Cells had half their medium changed to IL-2 medium on days 3 and 7. Repertoires were generated with immunoSEQ multiplex PCR, while TCRdb's copy carries only in-frame clones and drops some. The sample carries 45,000 or so clones, 76% recorded once. The sequencing used CD4+ T cells from PBMCs cultured without peptide, collected before COVID-19 vaccination. This TCR was recovered from a human donor who had a prior SARS-CoV-2 infection.

The CDR3 is CASSPTADYEQYF. The DNA for the CDR3 is TGTGCCAGCTCACCAACGGCAGACTACGAGCAGTACTTC. The V and J genes are TRBV18 and TRBJ2-7; D is ambiguous. Per the germline V gene, CDR1 is KGHSH and CDR2 is LQKENI. The germline V and J ends were trimmed by 2 bases and 3 bases, with 8 bases remaining between them. The CDR3 runs to 13 residues.